What follows is one TCR beta chain and its context. Sequencing was performed with immunoSEQ multiplex PCR; in TCRdb, only in-frame clones are kept and a portion is missing. The table shows around 350,000 clones, with approximately 90% occurring only once. This specimen belongs to a study of Ad26.COV2.S vaccination and SARS-CoV-2 variants. The clonotype originates from a human donor who had recovered from COVID-19. Material: peripheral blood, obtained after recovery from COVID-19.

The CDR3 DNA reads TGTGCCAGCAGCCAGGGCAGAGGAGGGGAAAAACTGTTTTTT. Its translation: CASSQGRGGEKLFF. The chain links TRBV3-1 (or the pseudogene TRBV3-2) to TRBJ1-4; D call uncertain. The V gene's germline CDR1 is LGHDT and CDR2 YNNKEL (reference sequence). The CDR3 loop spans 14 amino acids. V was trimmed by 3 bases and J by 8 bases, leaving 13 bases between them.